This T cell receptor (beta chain) was sequenced during a study of blood T cell repertoires in COVID-19. Cohorts were determined from participant-reported clinical history. CDR1 and CDR2 from the germline V gene are MNHNS and SASEGT. Trimming left V 4 bases short and J 2 bases short, with 20 bases between. CDR3 length: 17 amino acids. In the original analysis: Nucleated cell counts were estimated from reference gene primer amplification. TCRdb's table, derived via immunoSEQ multiplex PCR, lists solely in-frame clones and lacks some. V and J calls and clone size are those listed in that table; D and trimming were worked out from the DNA. Among approximately 300,000 clones listed, 89% were seen once.

The origin of this receptor is a woman under 40 who had recovered from COVID-19. The rearrangement links TRBV6-1 to TRBJ1-2, with D possibly TRBD1 on 5 matching bases. The source material was PBMCs or T cells enriched from blood (not recorded which). The CDR3 region has the DNA TGTGCCAGCAGTGTTCGCGGGGGGAGCTCCTTAAACTATGGCTACACCTTC. Translation: CASSVRGGSSLNYGYTF.